This is a list of T cell receptor beta chains from one sample in a study of PD-L1 blockade in urothelial cancer. Sequenced by immunoSEQ multiplex PCR; TCRdb stores in-frame clones only, minus some. The sample includes 40,000 to 55,000 clones, under 95% of them seen just once. The source was PBMCs, collected around atezolizumab (anti-PD-L1) treatment. These TCRs come from a man aged 70-80 years with urothelial cancer. The CDR3 runs from the conserved cysteine through the conserved F or W. A D gene is named only where the DNA matches it firmly. The listing skips clone size in some rows; elsewhere it reads once, few, many or a size class.

V,J,D,size,CDR3,DNA
TRBV7-9,TRBJ1-1,TRBD1,NA,CASSPQGVNTEAFF,TGTGCCAGCAGCCCCCAGGGGGTTAACACTGAAGCTTTCTTT
TRBV10-1,TRBJ2-5,TRBD1,NA,CASGVGTGGRETQYF,TGCGCCAGTGGAGTGGGGACAGGGGGCCGAGAGACCCAGTACTTC
TRBV2,TRBJ1-3,TRBD1,once,CASSSTGATGNTIYF,TGTGCCAGCAGCTCCACAGGGGCTACGGGAAACACCATATATTTT
TRBV7-9,TRBJ2-1,TRBD2,NA,CASSPPTSVTNEQFF,TGTGCCAGCAGCCCCCCGACTAGCGTGACCAATGAGCAGTTCTTC
TRBV9,TRBJ1-1,TRBD1,NA,CASSVRDRGWTEAFF,TGTGCCAGCAGCGTGAGGGACAGGGGATGGACTGAAGCTTTCTTT
TRBV7-3,TRBJ2-3,TRBD2,NA,CASSPPGLAGSTDTQYF,TGTGCCAGCAGCCCCCCGGGACTAGCGGGAAGCACAGATACGCAGTATTTT
TRBV18,TRBJ1-4,NA,NA,CASSPGSGAIEKLFF,TGTGCCAGCTCACCAGGATCAGGGGCTATTGAAAAACTGTTTTTT
TRBV29-1,TRBJ2-3,TRBD2,NA,CSVAGLAGQDTDTQYF,TGCAGCGTTGCGGGACTAGCGGGGCAGGATACAGATACGCAGTATTTT
TRBV7-9,TRBJ2-7,TRBD1,NA,CASSLAPGQGSYEQYF,TGTGCCAGCAGCTTAGCCCCGGGACAGGGCAGCTACGAGCAGTACTTC
TRBV6-1,TRBJ2-2,NA,NA,CASSAGGAGTGELFF,TGTGCCAGCAGTGCGGGGGGCGCGGGCACCGGGGAGCTGTTTTTT
TRBV5-1,TRBJ2-1,NA,NA,CASSTGQRNNEQFF,TGCGCCTCCTCAACGGGCCAGCGGAACAATGAGCAGTTCTTC
TRBV7-2,TRBJ2-3,NA,NA,CASSLGRDTQYF,TGTGCCAGCAGCTTAGGGAGGGATACGCAGTATTTT
TRBV7-8,TRBJ2-1,NA,NA,CASSFTTNEQFF,TGTGCCAGCAGCTTTACTACCAATGAGCAGTTCTTC
TRBV29-1,TRBJ1-4,TRBD1,NA,CSVEATGELFF,TGCAGCGTTGAAGCTACAGGGGAACTGTTTTTT
TRBV27,TRBJ2-7,TRBD1,once,CASSFVPPGQGSYEQYF,TGTGCCAGCAGTTTTGTCCCCCCGGGACAGGGTTCGTACGAGCAGTACTTC
TRBV11-2,TRBJ1-4,NA,NA,CASSLVQGSNEKLFF,TGTGCCAGCAGCTTAGTCCAGGGCTCTAATGAAAAACTGTTTTTT
TRBV6-5,TRBJ2-7,TRBD1,NA,CASSYFRDSSYEQYF,TGTGCCAGCAGTTACTTCCGGGACAGCTCCTACGAGCAGTACTTC
TRBV10-3,TRBJ1-1,TRBD1,once,CAISGTGTTEAFF,TGTGCCATCAGTGGGACAGGGACCACTGAAGCTTTCTTT
TRBV20-1,TRBJ2-2,NA,NA,CSATAAEELFF,TGCAGTGCCACCGCGGCAGAGGAGCTGTTTTTT
TRBV9,TRBJ2-2,TRBD2,NA,CASSAGLAYTGELFF,TGTGCCAGCAGCGCGGGACTAGCTTACACCGGGGAGCTGTTTTTT
TRBV7-3,TRBJ2-2,TRBD2,NA,CASSRGLAGGTNTGELFF,TGTGCCAGCAGCCGGGGACTAGCGGGGGGCACCAACACCGGGGAGCTGTTTTTT
TRBV7-9,TRBJ1-2,NA,NA,CASSSGQSPSNYGYTF,TGTGCCAGCAGCTCAGGACAGTCCCCTTCTAACTATGGCTACACCTTC
TRBV6-6,TRBJ2-3,NA,NA,CASSPTERFADTQYF,TGTGCCAGCAGTCCGACAGAAAGGTTCGCAGATACGCAGTATTTT
TRBV5-1,TRBJ2-7,TRBD2,NA,CASSGTSGSLGYF,TGCGCCAGCAGCGGGACTAGCGGGTCCCTCGGGTACTTC
TRBV15,TRBJ2-1,TRBD2,NA,CATSRGVSGIDEQFF,TGTGCCACCAGCAGAGGTGTTAGCGGGATAGATGAGCAGTTCTTC
TRBV27,TRBJ2-2,TRBD2,NA,CASRSAGRVGELFF,TGTGCCAGCAGGTCGGCGGGGAGGGTCGGGGAGCTGTTTTTT
TRBV9,TRBJ1-2,TRBD1,NA,CASSHLRDRERHGYTF,TGTGCCAGCAGCCATCTCCGGGACAGGGAGAGACATGGCTACACCTTC